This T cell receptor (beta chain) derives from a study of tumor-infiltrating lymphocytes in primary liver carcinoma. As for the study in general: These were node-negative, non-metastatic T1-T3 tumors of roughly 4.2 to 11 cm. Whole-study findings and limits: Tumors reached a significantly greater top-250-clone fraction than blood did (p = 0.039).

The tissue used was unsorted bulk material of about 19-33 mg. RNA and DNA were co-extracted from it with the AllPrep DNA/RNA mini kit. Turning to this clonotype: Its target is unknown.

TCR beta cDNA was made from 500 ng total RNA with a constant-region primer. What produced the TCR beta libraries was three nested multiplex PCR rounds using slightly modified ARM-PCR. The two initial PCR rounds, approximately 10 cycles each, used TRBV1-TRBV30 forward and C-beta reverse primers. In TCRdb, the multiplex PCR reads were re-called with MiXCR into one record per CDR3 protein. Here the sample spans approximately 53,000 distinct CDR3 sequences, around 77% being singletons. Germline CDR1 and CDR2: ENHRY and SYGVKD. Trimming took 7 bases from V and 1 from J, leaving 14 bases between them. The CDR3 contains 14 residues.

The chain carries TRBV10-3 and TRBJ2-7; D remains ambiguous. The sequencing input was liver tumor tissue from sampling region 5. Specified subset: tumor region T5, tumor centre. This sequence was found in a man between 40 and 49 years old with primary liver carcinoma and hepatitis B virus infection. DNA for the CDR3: TGTGCCATCACCCCCTCGGCGGATTCCTACGAGCAGTACTTC. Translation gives CAITPSADSYEQYF.